This T cell receptor beta chain was profiled in a study of cytomegalovirus exposure and HLA in healthy donors. Only a few counts were recorded for this clone. The primer mix had 60 Vbeta and 13 Jbeta primers. TCRdb keeps only in-frame clones here, not all; method: immunoSEQ multiplex PCR. The repertoire holds 170,000 or so clones, about 73% seen once, with about 12% in the top ten. Trimming took 0 bases from V and 6 from J; bases not matched to a gene: 13. From germline, CDR1 is PRHDT and CDR2 FYEKMQ (reference sequence). The CDR3 runs 19 residues. This clonotype was obtained from a woman in her 50s in good health and CMV-seropositive. J is TRBJ2-1 and V is TRBV13, with 11 bases fitting TRBD1. What was sequenced was PBMCs. CDR3 protein: CASSLGFGGQGGAGNEQFF. CDR3 bases: TGTGCCAGCAGCTTAGGGTTCGGGGGACAGGGGGGAGCAGGCAATGAGCAGTTCTTC.